This TCR beta chain was sequenced in a study of cytomegalovirus exposure and HLA in healthy donors. Study-level findings and limits: Data from an earlier analysis indicated that most TCR beta V segments were productive either about 87% or about 30% of the time. An apparent linkage of common viral pathogens to several of the most significant clusters emerged in a later analysis. Compared with the approximately 680-donor mean, an Asian-associated ancestry cluster reportedly had fewer N-insertions, according to a later analysis.

The CDR3 is made up of 16 amino acids. V was pared by 4 bases and J by 1 base, with 11 bases between. CDR1 and CDR2 from the germline V gene are SGHTA and FQGNSA. Comments on this clone: Its antigen is currently unknown.

The PCR was carried out with 60 Vbeta primers and 13 Jbeta primers. Sequencing was performed with immunoSEQ multiplex PCR; in TCRdb, only in-frame clones are kept and a portion is missing. The table lists 140,000 to 150,000 clones, over 75% of them singletons. The sample comprised PBMCs. This clonotype was obtained from a woman in her thirties in good health and CMV-seronegative. The rearrangement joins TRBV7-2 to TRBJ1-6, with D possibly being TRBD1 (5 bases). CDR3: CASSSQGRSYNSPLHF. CDR3 bases: TGTGCCAGCAGCTCCCAGGGAAGGTCCTATAATTCACCCCTCCACTTT.